A single sample gave rise to the 25 T cell receptor beta chains below, sequenced in a study of cytomegalovirus exposure and HLA in healthy donors. PCR involved 60 Vbeta and 13 Jbeta primers. Method: immunoSEQ multiplex PCR; TCRdb's copy keeps in-frame clones and lacks some. The sample has about 100,000 clones; roughly 85% are singletons. The specimen was PBMCs. The receptors originated from a man aged 55 to 69 in good health and CMV-seropositive.

This chain uses TRBV6-1 with TRBJ1-1, with D maybe TRBD1 (5 bases). Per germline, CDR1 MNHNS and CDR2 SASEGT. V was clipped by 4 bases and J by 12 bases, with 18 bases between them. There are 13 residues in the CDR3. The CDR3 nucleotides read TGTGCCAGCAGTGGCCGACCGGGAGGGGCCCCTTTCTTT. Residues: CASSGRPGGAPFF.

This chain joins TRBV27 and TRBJ2-3; perhaps TRBD1 as D (5 bases). CDR3 size: 15 residues. V dropped 1 base and J dropped 2 bases, with 10 bases sitting between them. CDR1 MNHEY and CDR2 SMNVEV come from the germline V gene (reference sequence). The CDR3 sequence is CASSLFGRDTDTQYF. The CDR3 region has the DNA TGTGCCAGCAGTTTATTTGGCAGGGACACAGATACGCAGTATTTT.

V is TRBV6-4 and J is TRBJ2-5; TRBD2 matches 11 bases. The CDR3 has 15 amino acids. J gave up 1 base and V 3 bases, and 1 base lay outside the gene matches. Germline assignment: CDR1 MRHNA and CDR2 SNTAGT. The CDR3 DNA follows: TGTGCCAGCAGTGATACTAGCGGGGGCCAAGAGACCCAGTACTTC. Residues: CASSDTSGGQETQYF.

The chain joins TRBV6-1 to TRBJ1-4; D is unresolved. Per the germline V gene, CDR1 is MNHNS and CDR2 is SASEGT. This CDR3 spans 13 amino acids. Trimming took off 3 bases at V and 1 base at J, with 3 bases between the two ends. CDR3 residues: CASSDGTNEKLFF. The CDR3 DNA reads as TGTGCCAGCAGTGACGGAACTAATGAAAAACTGTTTTTT.

In its sample, this clone was seen once. J is TRBJ2-7 and V is TRBV5-1; tentatively, D is TRBD2 (6 bases). V lost 7 bases, J lost 3 bases, and 20 bases lay in between. Germline V gene lookup returns CDR1 SGHRS and CDR2 YFSETQ. The CDR3 contains 15 residues. CDR3 amino acids: CASSPGDTVNYEQYF. For the CDR3, the DNA is TGCGCCAGCTCCCCGGGAGACACAGTTAACTACGAGCAGTACTTC.

This chain uses TRBV2 with TRBJ1-1, with a weak D call TRBD1 (6 bases). In germline, CDR1 is SNHLY, CDR2 FYNNEI. CDR3 length: 14 amino acids. V shed 5 bases and J shed 1 base, with 11 bases lying between them. In DNA, the CDR3 is TGTGCCAGCAGTCCACAGGGCCGGAACACTGAAGCTTTCTTT. Translated: CASSPQGRNTEAFF. The full variable domain, completed using reference TRBV2 and TRBJ1-1, is EPEVTQTPSHQVTQMGQEVILRCVPISNHLYFYWYRQILGQKVEFLVSFYNNEISEKSEIFDDQFSVERPDGSNFTLKIRSTKLEDSAMYFCASSPQGRNTEAFFGQGTRLTVV.

Turning to this clone: At the DNA level, this CDR3 is encoded by other sequences in the same sample as well. The V and J genes are TRBV18 and TRBJ2-7; tentatively, D is TRBD1 (5 bases). Germline loops: CDR1 KGHSH, CDR2 LQKENI. The ends were cut back, 3 bases at V and 2 bases at J, with 8 bases in the middle. The CDR3 sequence is 13 residues long. The CDR3 DNA sequence: TGTGCCAGCTCACCGGGGCGAACCTACGAGCAGTACTTC. This translates into CASSPGRTYEQYF.

This clone was seen a handful of times. This chain joins TRBV6-6 and TRBJ1-6, with 8 bases fitting TRBD1. CDR3 length: 15 residues. The germline CDR1 and CDR2 sequences are MNHNY and SVGAGI (reference sequence). Trimming at V came to 5 bases and at J to 10 bases, leaving 10 bases not matched to a gene. The CDR3 spells CASSEPLTGDSPLHF. The CDR3 bases are TGTGCCAGCAGTGAGCCTCTGACAGGGGACTCACCCCTCCACTTT.

The chain recombines TRBV9 with TRBJ2-7; the match to TRBD2 covers 7 bases. The CDR3 extends over 15 amino acids. Trimming removed 4 bases from V and 2 bases from J; junction bases left unmatched: 9. Germline V gene lookup returns CDR1 SGDLS and CDR2 YYNGEE. DNA for the CDR3: TGTGCCAGCAGCCTAAGCGGGGTCGGACCCTACGAGCAGTACTTC. Protein: CASSLSGVGPYEQYF. Together with reference TRBV9 and TRBJ2-7, the CDR3 gives the full variable domain: DSGVTQTPKHLITATGQRVTLRCSPRSGDLSVYWYQQSLDQGLQFLIQYYNGEERAKGNILERFSAQQFPDLHSELNLSSLELGDSALYFCASSLSGVGPYEQYFGPGTRLTVT.

This clone was detected only once. V is TRBV18 and J is TRBJ2-6; 11 positions match TRBD1. The CDR3 length is 18 residues. V lost 2 bases and J lost 0; bases outside the gene matches: 3. Germline V gene sequence: CDR1 KGHSH, CDR2 LQKENI. The CDR3 nucleotides are TGTGCCAGCTCACCAACGGGACAGGGGGTCTCTGGGGCCAACGTCCTGACTTTC. It encodes CASSPTGQGVSGANVLTF. The entire variable domain, with the rest obtained from reference TRBV18 and TRBJ2-6, is as follows: NAGVMQNPRHLVRRRGQEARLRCSPMKGHSHVYWYRQLPEEGLKFMVYLQKENIIDESGMPKERFSAEFPKEGPSILRIQQVVRGDSAAYFCASSPTGQGVSGANVLTFGAGSRLTVL.

The chain joins TRBV7-8 to TRBJ1-4; TRBD1 matches 10 bases. The CDR3 sequence is 15 residues long. J gave up 4 bases and V 3 bases, and 2 bases lay outside the gene matches. Germline CDR1 reads SGHVS; CDR2 reads FQNEAQ. The chain's CDR3 is CASSLDRGGNEKLFF. DNA of the CDR3: TGTGCCAGCAGCTTGGACAGGGGGGGTAATGAAAAACTGTTTTTT.

This clone was observed a handful of times. The rearrangement joins TRBV4-3 to TRBJ2-1, with a tentative D call TRBD1 (5 bases). Germline V gene data show CDR1 as LGHNA and CDR2 as YSLEER. The germline V and J ends were trimmed by 2 bases and 4 bases, with 6 bases remaining between them. CDR3 length equals 13 residues. The CDR3 spells CASSQQGYNEQFF. In DNA form, the CDR3 reads TGCGCCAGCAGCCAACAGGGTTACAATGAGCAGTTCTTC.

This clone was recorded a few times. The chain links TRBV7-7 to TRBJ2-5; D is unclear. Germline values: CDR1 SSHAT, CDR2 FNYEAQ (reference sequence). The CDR3 extends over 13 amino acids. V was shortened by 0 bases and J by 4 bases, with 6 bases between the two germline ends. CDR3 sequence reads: CASSLALPETQYF. CDR3 sequence (DNA): TGTGCCAGCAGCTTAGCCCTTCCAGAGACCCAGTACTTC.

The J gene is TRBJ1-1, the V gene TRBV27; 7 bases match TRBD1. The CDR3 length is 15 residues. The V segment lost 2 bases and the J segment 4 bases; nucleotides outside the gene matches: 7. Germline V gene data show CDR1 as MNHEY and CDR2 as SMNVEV (reference sequence). The CDR3 region has the DNA TGTGCCAGCAGTTTAAGACAGGGCGGCGGCACTGAAGCTTTCTTT. It translates to CASSLRQGGGTEAFF.

The chain employs TRBV7-6 and TRBJ2-3; 12 bases are a match to TRBD2. The CDR3 is 17 amino acids. Germline V lookup: CDR1 SGHVS, CDR2 FNYEAQ. V trimming: 3 bases; J trimming: 2 bases; junction bases outside the gene matches: 6. CDR3 bases: TGTGCCAGCAGCTTGGGAGGACTAGCGGGGTTCACAGATACGCAGTATTTT. Amino acid sequence: CASSLGGLAGFTDTQYF.

The chain recombines TRBV5-4 with TRBJ1-5; D is possibly TRBD1 (5 bases). The V gene's germline CDR1 is SGHNT and CDR2 YYREEE (reference sequence). Trimming cost V 0 bases and J 3 bases, with 7 bases left between them. The CDR3 is 14 residues long. In DNA form, the CDR3 reads TGTGCCAGCAGCTTGGAGGGACTCAATCAGCCCCAGCATTTT. Translated: CASSLEGLNQPQHF.

The CDR3 loop reads CASSVTPAGTEAFF. For the CDR3, the DNA is TGTGCCAGCAGCGTTACTCCGGCGGGGACTGAAGCTTTCTTT. V gene TRBV9 combines with J gene TRBJ1-1; D unclear. The CDR3 is 14 residues long. Trimming took 2 bases from V and 5 from J, leaving 13 bases between them. The germline CDR1 and CDR2 sequences are SGDLS and YYNGEE.

V usage is TRBV4-3 and J usage is TRBJ2-7; TRBD1 is a possible D gene (6 bases). Deletions cut 4 bases from V and 1 base from J, with 14 bases between. The CDR3 totals 15 residues. Germline CDR1 reads LGHNA; CDR2 reads YSLEER. The CDR3 spells CASSPEQGLSYEQYF. The DNA for the CDR3 is TGCGCCAGCAGCCCAGAACAGGGCCTTTCCTACGAGCAGTACTTC.

This clone was picked up a small number of times. The gene calls are TRBV29-1 and TRBJ2-5, with 8 bases aligning to TRBD1. The CDR3 length is 13 residues. Trimming cost V 1 base and J 4 bases; bases outside gene matches: 2. Germline V gives CDR1 SQVTM, CDR2 ANQGSEA. The CDR3 sequence is CSVEGTGRETQYF. The CDR3 DNA reads TGCAGCGTTGAAGGGACAGGGCGAGAGACCCAGTACTTC.

The genes are TRBV5-1 and TRBJ2-1; the match to TRBD1 covers 10 bases. V shed 3 bases, J shed 7 bases, and the junction held 7 bases outside the gene matches. Germline loops: CDR1 SGHRS, CDR2 YFSETQ. This CDR3 comprises 15 residues. CDR3 amino acids: CASSWGQGSGNEQFF. DNA of the CDR3: TGCGCCAGCAGCTGGGGACAGGGGTCGGGAAATGAGCAGTTCTTC.

This clone was counted once. The chain recombines TRBV6-5 with TRBJ1-2; 8 nucleotides match TRBD1. Trimming at V came to 4 bases and at J to 2 bases, leaving 3 bases not matched to a gene. Germline CDR1 reads MNHEY; CDR2 reads SVGAGI. The length of the CDR3 is 14 residues. CDR3 residues: CASSSAGGNYGYTF. DNA for the CDR3: TGTGCCAGCAGTTCCGCAGGGGGCAACTATGGCTACACCTTC.

The chain uses TRBV7-2 and TRBJ2-1, with 7 nucleotides matching TRBD1. CDR3 length: 15 residues. After removal of 5 bases from V and 5 bases from J, the junction contained 9 bases not matched to a gene. Germline V gene data show CDR1 as SGHTA and CDR2 as FQGNSA. CDR3 in amino acids: CASSPQTGSHNEQFF. DNA of the CDR3: TGTGCCAGCAGCCCTCAGACAGGGTCTCACAATGAGCAGTTCTTC.

CDR3: CASSVARGLAGGNEQFF. As DNA, the CDR3 is TGTGCCAGCAGCGTAGCTCGGGGACTAGCGGGGGGGAATGAGCAGTTCTTC. The J gene is TRBJ2-1, the V gene TRBV9; TRBD2 agrees at 16 bases. The CDR3 loop spans 17 amino acids. V lost 0 bases, J lost 7 bases, and 4 bases stayed unmatched. The germline V gene has CDR1 SGDLS and CDR2 YYNGEE.

The chain links TRBV7-9 to TRBJ2-7, with a tentative D call TRBD2 (6 bases). The germline gives CDR1 SEHNR, CDR2 FQNEAQ (reference sequence). V was pared by 6 bases and J by 2 bases, with 14 bases between. This CDR3 comprises 14 residues. The CDR3, as DNA: TGTGCCAGCAGTTCCCGGGACTTGCCCTACGAGCAGTACTTC. Translation gives CASSSRDLPYEQYF.

This clone was seen only once. This sequence joins TRBV2 and TRBJ1-5; perhaps TRBD1 as D (6 bases). Trimming pared 7 bases from V and 2 bases from J, leaving 12 bases between. The germline V gene has CDR1 SNHLY and CDR2 FYNNEI. CDR3 length: 14 residues. The chain's CDR3 is CASTGGQGNQPQHF. The CDR3 DNA sequence: TGTGCCAGCACGGGGGGACAAGGCAATCAGCCCCAGCATTTT.